One sample yielded the 17 T cell receptor beta chains listed below, sequenced in a study of blood T cells in healthy people across ages. The use of a sample-barcoded 5' primer and a J-beta primer mix characterized a second PCR of roughly 7 to 11 cycles. TCRdb fed the 5' RACE reads into MiXCR, producing one record per CDR3 protein. The sample lists 540,000 or so distinct CDR3 sequences, approximately 25% occurring once. Sequenced material: blood. These receptors came from a woman between 65 and 79 years old in good health.

The J gene is TRBJ2-7, the V gene TRBV20-1, with a weak D call TRBD2 (5 bases). The V end was cut by 1 base, the J end by 7 bases, with 8 bases between. CDR1 and CDR2 (germline): DFQATT, SNEGSKA (reference sequence). The CDR3 length is 11 residues. Written as DNA, the CDR3 is TGCAGTGCTAGAGGGGCGGGTGAGCAGTACTTC. Residues: CSARGAGEQYF.

This clonotype was detected only a few times. This chain connects TRBV2 to TRBJ2-5; TRBD1 matches at 9 bases. Trimming took 6 bases from V and 3 from J; bases not matched to a gene: 8. The CDR3 is 15 residues long. Germline V gives CDR1 SNHLY, CDR2 FYNNEI. The CDR3 is CASRVDRGGEETQYF. For the CDR3, the DNA is TGTGCCAGCAGAGTGGACAGGGGAGGAGAAGAGACCCAGTACTTC.

The V and J genes are TRBV15 and TRBJ2-5; possibly TRBD2 for D (6 bases). The germline CDR1 and CDR2 sequences are LNHNV and YYDKDF (reference sequence). V was trimmed by 3 bases and J by 5 bases, leaving 16 bases between them. CDR3 size: 15 residues. The chain's CDR3 is CATSSELSGRETQYF. CDR3 sequence (DNA): TGTGCCACCAGCAGTGAACTGAGTGGGAGGGAGACCCAGTACTTC. The full variable domain, completed using reference TRBV15 and TRBJ2-5, is DAMVIQNPRYQVTQFGKPVTLSCSQTLNHNVMYWYQQKSSQAPKLLFHYYDKDFNNEADTPDNFQSRRPNTSFCFLDIRSPGLGDTAMYLCATSSELSGRETQYFGPGTRLLVL.

The V gene is TRBV5-1, the J gene TRBJ2-7, with D perhaps TRBD2 (5 bases). The V gene's germline CDR1 is SGHRS and CDR2 YFSETQ. This CDR3 spans 15 amino acids. Trimming shortened V by 0 bases and J by 7 bases, and 17 bases separated the two germline ends. This CDR3 is CASSLETGRRREQYF. CDR3 bases: TGCGCCAGCAGCTTGGAGACGGGAAGGAGGCGGGAGCAGTACTTC. Full variable domain (remainder filled in from reference TRBV5-1 and TRBJ2-7): KAGVTQTPRYLIKTRGQQVTLSCSPISGHRSVSWYQQTPGQGLQFLFEYFSETQRNKGNFPGRFSGRQFSNSRSEMNVSTLELGDSALYLCASSLETGRRREQYFGPGTRLTVT.

The V gene is TRBV6-6, the J gene TRBJ2-5; TRBD1 aligns across 9 bases. Germline CDR1 and CDR2: MNHNY and SVGAGI (reference sequence). Losses at the gene ends were 11 bases for V and 3 bases for J; bases not matched to a gene: 10. This CDR3 is built from 14 residues. Here the CDR3 DNA reads TGTGCCGGCAAGGCGGGACAGGGAAAAGAGACCCAGTACTTC. It encodes CAGKAGQGKETQYF.

The sample holds one count of this clonotype. CDR3 sequence: CASSQIRGEAGRQFF. CDR3 nucleotide sequence: TGCGCCAGCAGCCAAATCCGGGGGGAGGCCGGGAGGCAGTTCTTC. The rearrangement links TRBV4-1 to TRBJ2-5; TRBD2 matches at 7 bases. The better agreement between TRBJ2-1 and the DNA end casts doubt on the J call. Germline CDR1 MGHRA, CDR2 YSYEKL. CDR3 length equals 15 residues.

In its sample, this clonotype was seen many times. The chain couples TRBV7-3 to TRBJ1-6, with no clear D. The V end was cut by 2 bases, the J end by 7 bases, with 9 bases between. The length of the CDR3 is 14 residues. Per germline, CDR1 SGHTA and CDR2 FQGTGA. CDR3 bases: TGTGCCAGCAGCTTAGGAGTGCCAAATTCACCCCTCCACTTT. It is translated as CASSLGVPNSPLHF. Using reference TRBV7-3 and TRBJ1-6 for the parts outside the CDR3, the full variable domain is GAGVSQTPSNKVTEKGKYVELRCDPISGHTALYWYRQSLGQGPEFLIYFQGTGAADDSGLPNDRFFAVRPEGSVSTLKIQRTERGDSAVYLCASSLGVPNSPLHFGNGTRLTVT.

This clonotype was detected only a few times. One end of the junction does not line up with germline, which may come from a read error. The chain carries TRBV15 and TRBJ2-1, with D maybe TRBD1 (6 bases). This CDR3 is 12 amino acids long. Germline V CDR1 and CDR2: LNHNV, YYDKDF (reference sequence). CDR3: CATSRDSWGRNF. In nucleotides, the CDR3 is TGTGCCACCAGCAGAGATAGTTGGGGGCGCAACTTC.

The sample holds many counts of this clonotype. Here the CDR3 reads CSAREPRGGANTEAFF. CDR3 nucleotides: TGCAGTGCTAGAGAACCCCGGGGGGGGGCTAACACTGAAGCTTTCTTT. V and J are TRBV20-1 and TRBJ1-1, with D possibly TRBD1 on 6 matching bases. Germline CDR1 and CDR2: DFQATT and SNEGSKA (reference sequence). Trimming took 0 bases from V and 2 from J, leaving 16 bases between them. This CDR3 is 16 amino acids long.

This clonotype has just a few counts. V is TRBV5-5 and J is TRBJ2-5; D might be TRBD2 (6 bases). The V gene's germline CDR1 is SGHKS and CDR2 YYEKEE (reference sequence). The CDR3 is 15 amino acids. V lost 0 bases to trimming and J lost 5 bases, with 14 bases between them. For the CDR3, the DNA is TGTGCCAGCAGCTTGGAGAGCTATGGAGGGGAGACCCAGTACTTC. Its translation is CASSLESYGGETQYF.

Remarks on this clonotype: One end of the junction fails to match germline, which may point to a read error. This chain joins TRBV7-2 and TRBJ2-5; 14 nucleotides line up with TRBD2. Looked up from germline, CDR1 is SGHTA and CDR2 is FQGNSA. The CDR3 extends over 12 amino acids. The CDR3 DNA reads as TGTGCCAGCAGCCCGACTAGCGGGGGGGCCTCTTTC. Translated: CASSPTSGGASF.

The rearrangement links TRBV7-2 to TRBJ2-3, with 7 bases identical to TRBD2. This CDR3 has 15 amino acids. Per the germline V gene, CDR1 is SGHTA and CDR2 is FQGNSA. V lost 5 bases, J lost 6 bases, and 11 bases stayed unmatched. CDR3 bases: TGTGCCAGCAGCCCCCCTTGGGCGGGGGATGATACGCAGTATTTT. Protein sequence: CASSPPWAGDDTQYF.

This clonotype was seen more than once but under ten times. The chain combines TRBV4-3 with TRBJ2-2; 7 bases align to TRBD1. The CDR3 extends over 15 amino acids. Per the germline V gene, CDR1 is LGHNA and CDR2 is YSLEER. The trim removed 5 bases at V and 4 bases at J, leaving 7 bases unmatched. CDR3 sequence (DNA): TGCGCCAGCAGCAGAAACAGGGGAACCACCGGGGAGCTGTTTTTT. It codes for CASSRNRGTTGELFF.

This sequence joins TRBV6-5 and TRBJ1-5, with a tentative D call TRBD1 (5 bases). The V gene's germline CDR1 is MNHEY and CDR2 SVGAGI. The CDR3 loop spans 15 amino acids. Trimming shortened V by 2 bases and J by 3 bases, and 11 bases separated the two germline ends. The CDR3 loop is CASSYGQGANQPQHF. The CDR3 nucleotides are TGTGCCAGCAGTTACGGGCAGGGAGCCAATCAGCCCCAGCATTTT.

This clonotype has at least ten counts. The rearrangement joins TRBV7-2 to TRBJ1-4, with D possibly being TRBD1 (5 bases). The CDR3 is 11 amino acids. In germline, CDR1 is SGHTA, CDR2 FQGNSA. V lost 6 bases and J 12 bases, leaving 11 bases between the germline ends. The DNA for the CDR3 is TGTGCCAGCAGTCTCAGGGTTCAACTGTTTTTT. It is translated as CASSLRVQLFF.

V and J are TRBV20-1 and TRBJ2-5; either TRBD1 or TRBD2 may supply D (5 bases each). Matching the DNA end better, TRBJ2-7 makes the J call doubtful. This CDR3 is built from 14 residues. Germline CDR1 and CDR2: DFQATT and SNEGSKA (reference sequence). CDR3 nucleotide sequence: TGCAGTGCTGACCTCCGGGACGGCAAGTACGAGCAGTACTTC. Protein product: CSADLRDGKYEQYF.

This clonotype has at least ten counts. This chain connects TRBV29-1 to TRBJ2-3, with 11 nucleotides matching TRBD2. Germline assignment: CDR1 SQVTM and CDR2 ANQGSEA. The CDR3 is made up of 14 amino acids. V dropped 7 bases and J dropped 2; count of bases not matched to a gene: 5. The CDR3, as DNA: TGCAGCGCCGTGACTAGCGGGGTCACAGATACGCAGTATTTT. It translates to CSAVTSGVTDTQYF.